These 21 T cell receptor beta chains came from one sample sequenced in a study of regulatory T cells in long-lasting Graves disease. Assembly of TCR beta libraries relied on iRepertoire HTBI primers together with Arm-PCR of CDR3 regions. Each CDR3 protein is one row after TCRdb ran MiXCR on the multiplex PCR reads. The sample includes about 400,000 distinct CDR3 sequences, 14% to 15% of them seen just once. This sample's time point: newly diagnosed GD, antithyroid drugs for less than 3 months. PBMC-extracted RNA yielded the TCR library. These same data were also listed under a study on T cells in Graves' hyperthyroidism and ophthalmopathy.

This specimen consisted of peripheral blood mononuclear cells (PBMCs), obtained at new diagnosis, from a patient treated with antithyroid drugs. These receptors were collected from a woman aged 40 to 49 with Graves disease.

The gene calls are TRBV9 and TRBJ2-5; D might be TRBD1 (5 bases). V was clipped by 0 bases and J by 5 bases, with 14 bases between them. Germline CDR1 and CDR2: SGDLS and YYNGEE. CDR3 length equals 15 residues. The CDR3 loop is CASSVEWGRGETQYF. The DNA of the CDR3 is TGTGCCAGCAGCGTAGAATGGGGCAGAGGTGAGACCCAGTACTTC.

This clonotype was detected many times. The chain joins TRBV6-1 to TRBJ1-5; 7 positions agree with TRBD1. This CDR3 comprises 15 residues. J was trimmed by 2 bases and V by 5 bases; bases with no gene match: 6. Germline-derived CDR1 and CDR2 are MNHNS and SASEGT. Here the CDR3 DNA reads TGTGCCAGCAGTATGAACGGACAGGGCAATCAGCCCCAGCATTTT. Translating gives CASSMNGQGNQPQHF.

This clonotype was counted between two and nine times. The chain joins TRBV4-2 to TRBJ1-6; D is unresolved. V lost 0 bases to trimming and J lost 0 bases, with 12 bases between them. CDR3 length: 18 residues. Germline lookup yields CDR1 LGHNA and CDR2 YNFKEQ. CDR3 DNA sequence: TGTGCCAGCAGCCAAGATAGGGCCAGGAGCTCCTATAATTCACCCCTCCACTTT. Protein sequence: CASSQDRARSSYNSPLHF.

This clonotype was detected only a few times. CDR3 amino acids: CASSLTGPLENEQFF. For the CDR3, the DNA is TGTGCCAGCAGTTTAACAGGTCCCTTGGAAAATGAGCAGTTCTTC. This sequence joins TRBV28 and TRBJ2-1; possibly TRBD1 for D (5 bases). Germline V gene lookup returns CDR1 MDHEN and CDR2 SYDVKM. The CDR3 is made up of 15 amino acids. V lost 2 bases and J 7 bases, leaving 15 bases between the germline ends.

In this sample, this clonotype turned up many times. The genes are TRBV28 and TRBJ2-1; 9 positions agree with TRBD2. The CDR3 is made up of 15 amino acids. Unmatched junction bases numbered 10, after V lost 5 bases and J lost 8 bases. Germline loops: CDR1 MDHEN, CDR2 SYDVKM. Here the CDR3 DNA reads TGTGCCAGCAGTCTAAGGGGGACTAGCAGTGATGAGCAGTTCTTC. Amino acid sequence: CASSLRGTSSDEQFF.

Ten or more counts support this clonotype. This CDR3 reads CASSMDNSGNTIYF. CDR3 nucleotides: TGTGCCAGCAGTATGGACAACTCTGGAAACACCATATATTTT. The V and J genes are TRBV3-1 and TRBJ1-3, with a possible D match to TRBD1 (5 bases). The CDR3 is 14 residues long. CDR1 LGHDT and CDR2 YNNKEL come from the germline V gene (reference sequence). The V gene lost 6 bases and the J gene lost 0 bases, with 9 bases spanning the gap.

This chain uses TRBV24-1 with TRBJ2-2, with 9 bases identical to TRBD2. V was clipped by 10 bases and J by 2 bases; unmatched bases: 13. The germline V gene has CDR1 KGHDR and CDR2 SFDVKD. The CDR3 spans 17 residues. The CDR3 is CATGAVAGVGNTGELFF. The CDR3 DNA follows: TGTGCCACAGGTGCCGTAGCGGGAGTAGGAAACACCGGGGAGCTGTTTTTT.

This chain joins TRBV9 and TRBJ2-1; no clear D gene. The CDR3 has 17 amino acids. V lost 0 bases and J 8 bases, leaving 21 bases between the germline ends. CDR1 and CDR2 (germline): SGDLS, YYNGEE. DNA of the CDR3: TGTGCCAGCAGCGTAGGTTCCGGGCCCTATGAACGGGATGAGCAGTTCTTC. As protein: CASSVGSGPYERDEQFF.

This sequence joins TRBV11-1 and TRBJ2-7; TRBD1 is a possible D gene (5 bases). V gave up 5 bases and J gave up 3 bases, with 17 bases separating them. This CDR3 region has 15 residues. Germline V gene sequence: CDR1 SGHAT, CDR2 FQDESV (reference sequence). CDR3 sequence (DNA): TGTGCCAGCAGCGTTAACCCTGGGGCGGACTACGAGCAGTACTTC. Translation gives CASSVNPGADYEQYF.

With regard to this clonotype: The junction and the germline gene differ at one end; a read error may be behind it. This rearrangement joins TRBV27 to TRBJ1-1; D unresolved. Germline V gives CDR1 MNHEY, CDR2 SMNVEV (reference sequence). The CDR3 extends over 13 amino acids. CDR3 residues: CVSSGVGRSEAFF. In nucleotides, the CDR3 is TGTGTCAGCAGTGGGGTTGGGAGGTCTGAAGCTTTCTTT.

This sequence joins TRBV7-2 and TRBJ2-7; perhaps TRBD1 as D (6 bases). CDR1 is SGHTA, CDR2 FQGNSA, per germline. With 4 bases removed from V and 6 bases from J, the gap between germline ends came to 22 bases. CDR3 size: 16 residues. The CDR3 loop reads CASSSSKDRGNCEQYF. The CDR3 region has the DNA TGTGCCAGCAGCTCTAGCAAGGACAGAGGGAACTGCGAGCAGTACTTC.

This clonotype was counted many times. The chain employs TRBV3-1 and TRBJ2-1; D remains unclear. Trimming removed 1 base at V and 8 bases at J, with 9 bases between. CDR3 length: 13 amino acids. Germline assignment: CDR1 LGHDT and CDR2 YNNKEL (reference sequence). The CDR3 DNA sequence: TGTGCCAGCAGCCAAGGTCCCGTTGATGAGCAGTTCTTC. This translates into CASSQGPVDEQFF.

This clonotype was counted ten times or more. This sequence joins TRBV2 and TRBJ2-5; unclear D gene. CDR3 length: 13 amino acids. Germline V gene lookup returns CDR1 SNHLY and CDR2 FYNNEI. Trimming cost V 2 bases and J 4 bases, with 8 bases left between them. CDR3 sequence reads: CASSEMGVETQYF. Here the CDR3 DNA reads TGTGCCAGCAGTGAAATGGGCGTAGAGACCCAGTACTTC.

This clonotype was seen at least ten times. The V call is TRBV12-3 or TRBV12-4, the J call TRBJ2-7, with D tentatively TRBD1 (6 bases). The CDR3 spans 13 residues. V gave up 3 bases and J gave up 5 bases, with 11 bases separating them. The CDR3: CASSFGQKDEQYF. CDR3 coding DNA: TGTGCCAGCAGTTTCGGACAGAAAGACGAGCAGTACTTC.

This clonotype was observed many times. The CDR3 coding sequence is TGCGCCAGCAGTGCCGATCCCGGCACAGATACGCAGTATTTT. Translation gives CASSADPGTDTQYF. The gene calls are TRBV5-1 and TRBJ2-3; D gene ambiguous. The germline gives CDR1 SGHRS, CDR2 YFSETQ. This CDR3 has 14 residues. V shed 5 bases and J shed 1 base, with 11 bases lying between them.

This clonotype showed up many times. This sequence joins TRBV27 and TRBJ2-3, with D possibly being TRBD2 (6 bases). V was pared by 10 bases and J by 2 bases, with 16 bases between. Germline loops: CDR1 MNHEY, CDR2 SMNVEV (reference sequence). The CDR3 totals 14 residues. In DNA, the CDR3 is TGTGCCACCCGACGGCGGGACTTCACAGATACGCAGTATTTT. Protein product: CATRRRDFTDTQYF.

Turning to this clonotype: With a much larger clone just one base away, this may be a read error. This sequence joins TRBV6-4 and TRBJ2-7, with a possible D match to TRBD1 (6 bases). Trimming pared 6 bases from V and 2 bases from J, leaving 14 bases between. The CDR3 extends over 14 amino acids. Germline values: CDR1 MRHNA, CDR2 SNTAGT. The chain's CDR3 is CASRSPRDTYEQYF. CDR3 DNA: TGTGCCAGCAGGTCCCCCCGGGACACCTACGAGCAGTACTTC.

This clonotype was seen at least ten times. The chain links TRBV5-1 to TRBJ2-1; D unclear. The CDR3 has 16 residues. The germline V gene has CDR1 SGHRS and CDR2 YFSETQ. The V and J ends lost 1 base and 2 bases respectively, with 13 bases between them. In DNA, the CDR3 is TGCGCCAGCAGCTTGTCCCCCCAGAAGCCCTACAATGAGCAGTTCTTC. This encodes CASSLSPQKPYNEQFF. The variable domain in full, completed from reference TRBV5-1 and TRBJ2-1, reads KAGVTQTPRYLIKTRGQQVTLSCSPISGHRSVSWYQQTPGQGLQFLFEYFSETQRNKGNFPGRFSGRQFSNSRSEMNVSTLELGDSALYLCASSLSPQKPYNEQFFGPGTRLTVL.

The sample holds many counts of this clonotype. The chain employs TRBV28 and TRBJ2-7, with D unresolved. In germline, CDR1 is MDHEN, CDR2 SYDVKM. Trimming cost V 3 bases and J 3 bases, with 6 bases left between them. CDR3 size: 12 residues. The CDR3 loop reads CASSFLDYEQYF. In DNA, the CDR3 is TGTGCCAGCAGTTTCCTGGACTACGAGCAGTACTTC. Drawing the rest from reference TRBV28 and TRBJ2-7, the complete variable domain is DVKVTQSSRYLVKRTGEKVFLECVQDMDHENMFWYRQDPGLGLRLIYFSYDVKMKEKGDIPEGYSVSREKKERFSLILESASTNQTSMYLCASSFLDYEQYFGPGTRLTVT.

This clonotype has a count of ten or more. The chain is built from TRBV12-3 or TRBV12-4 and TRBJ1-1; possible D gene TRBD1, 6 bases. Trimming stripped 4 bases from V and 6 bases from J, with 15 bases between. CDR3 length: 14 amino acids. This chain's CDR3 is CASSYPRTVSEAFF. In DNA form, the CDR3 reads TGTGCCAGCAGTTACCCTCGGACAGTCTCTGAAGCTTTCTTT.

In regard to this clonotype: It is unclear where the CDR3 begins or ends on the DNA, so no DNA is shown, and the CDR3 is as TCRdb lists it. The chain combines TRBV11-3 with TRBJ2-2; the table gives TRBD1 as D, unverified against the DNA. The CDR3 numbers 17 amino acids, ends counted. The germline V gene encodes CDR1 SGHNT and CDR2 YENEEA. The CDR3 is CASSVRGQGRTPGSCFF.